The rows below give T cell receptor beta chains drawn from one sample of a study of blood T cell repertoires in COVID-19. Using immunoSEQ multiplex PCR, the repertoire was profiled, and TCRdb retains in-frame clones only, with some absent. Here the sample spans more than 150,000 clones, approximately 85% being singletons. What was sequenced was peripheral blood. The receptors stem from a woman of 80 years or more with acute or convalescent COVID-19. Both conserved end residues are part of each CDR3. D genes are given only for firm matches. Part of the rows lack a size; the others show once, few, many or a class for expanded clones.

11	TRBV25-1	-	-	TRBJ1-2	CASSATGLQTF	TGTGCCAGCAGTGCGACTGGACTACAAACCTTC
15	TRBV6-5	-	-	TRBJ1-4	CASSSSGPGNEKLFF	TGTGCCAGCAGTTCCTCGGGCCCCGGCAATGAAAAACTGTTTTTT
13	TRBV29-1	-	-	TRBJ1-5	CSVGQGDNQPQHF	TGCAGCGTTGGGCAGGGCGACAATCAGCCCCAGCATTTT
14	TRBV5-1	TRBD1	-	TRBJ1-4	CASSLGGPNEKLFF	TGCGCCAGCAGCCTAGGGGGCCCTAATGAAAAACTGTTTTTT
15	TRBV9	TRBD2	-	TRBJ2-2	CASSVGQGRDGELFF	TGTGCCAGCAGCGTAGGACAAGGGAGGGACGGGGAGCTGTTTTTT
13	TRBV10-3	TRBD1	-	TRBJ1-5	CAISADRLQPQHF	TGTGCCATCAGTGCGGACAGGCTCCAGCCCCAGCATTTT
15	TRBV19	TRBD1	once	TRBJ2-7	CASSSPGQYLYEQYF	TGTGCCAGTAGTTCCCCGGGACAGTACCTTTACGAGCAGTACTTC
16	TRBV27	-	-	TRBJ2-2	CASTGGEHRGTGELFF	TGTGCCAGCACTGGTGGGGAACACCGGGGGACCGGGGAGCTGTTTTTT
13	TRBV3-1/TRBV3-2	-	-	TRBJ2-7	CASSPMTSPEQYF	TGTGCCAGCAGCCCGATGACATCCCCCGAGCAGTACTTC
13	TRBV5-5	-	-	TRBJ2-7	CASRAPGAQEQYF	TGTGCCAGCAGGGCGCCAGGGGCGCAGGAGCAGTACTTC
14	TRBV7-9	-	-	TRBJ1-2	CASSLDGGVYGYTF	TGTGCCAGCAGCTTAGATGGGGGCGTGTATGGCTACACCTTC
16	TRBV6-1	-	-	TRBJ1-3	CASSEARPLSGNTIYF	TGTGCCAGCAGTGAAGCGAGGCCACTCTCTGGAAACACCATATATTTT
13	TRBV11-1	-	-	TRBJ1-1	CASSLGLTTEAFF	TGTGCCAGCAGCTTAGGGCTCACCACTGAAGCTTTCTTT
17	TRBV9	-	-	TRBJ1-2	CASSGTVGGSLVYGYTF	TGTGCCAGCAGCGGTACCGTGGGGGGGTCCTTGGTCTATGGCTACACCTTC
11	TRBV6-6	-	once	TRBJ1-2	CASSVANGYTF	TGTGCCAGCAGCGTAGCCAATGGCTACACCTTC
16	TRBV7-2	TRBD1	-	TRBJ1-1	CASSSPPGQRNTEAFF	TGTGCCAGCAGCTCGCCGCCGGGACAGAGGAACACTGAAGCTTTCTTT
14	TRBV5-1	-	-	TRBJ1-1	CASSSGGARTEAFF	TGCGCCAGCAGCAGTGGGGGGGCGCGGACTGAAGCTTTCTTT
16	TRBV6-5	TRBD1	-	TRBJ2-1	CASSYRDRGAYNEQFF	TGTGCCAGCAGTTACCGGGACAGGGGTGCCTACAATGAGCAGTTCTTC
15	TRBV4-1	TRBD2	-	TRBJ2-7	CASSQDLTSAYEQYF	TGCGCCAGCAGCCAAGATCTTACTAGCGCCTACGAGCAGTACTTC
14	TRBV9	TRBD1	-	TRBJ1-2	CASSAGQGSYGYTF	TGTGCCAGCAGCGCCGGACAGGGTAGTTACGGCTACACCTTC
17	TRBV27	TRBD2	-	TRBJ2-1	CASSSSSGRVSYNEQFF	TGTGCCAGCAGTTCCTCTAGCGGGAGAGTATCCTACAATGAGCAGTTCTTC
14	TRBV6-5	TRBD1	-	TRBJ1-2	CASSLGKGARGYTF	TGTGCCAGCAGTTTGGGCAAGGGGGCGCGGGGCTACACCTTC
15	TRBV9	TRBD1	-	TRBJ2-1	CASSVLGQGYNEQFF	TGTGCCAGCAGCGTACTAGGACAGGGGTACAATGAGCAGTTCTTC
18	TRBV14	-	-	TRBJ1-1	CASSQERIGRARDTEAFF	TGTGCCAGCAGCCAAGAAAGGATCGGCAGGGCACGCGACACTGAAGCTTTCTTT
15	TRBV12-5	-	-	TRBJ2-2	CASGPGPLLTGELFF	TGTGCTAGTGGTCCGGGTCCTCTTCTCACCGGGGAGCTGTTTTTT
15	TRBV5-1	TRBD2	-	TRBJ2-1	CASSFGAGRVNEQFF	TGCGCCAGCAGCTTTGGGGCAGGGAGGGTGAATGAGCAGTTCTTC
16	TRBV19	-	-	TRBJ2-6	CASSIHLIAGANVLTF	TGTGCCAGTAGTATTCATCTTATAGCTGGGGCCAACGTCCTGACTTTC
16	TRBV5-1	TRBD2	-	TRBJ2-3	CASSLGGTSGTDTQYF	TGCGCCAGCAGCTTGGGAGGGACTAGCGGAACAGATACGCAGTATTTT
15	TRBV3-1/TRBV3-2	-	-	TRBJ2-2	CASSQDRRAEGELFF	TGTGCCAGCAGCCAAGATCGGAGGGCTGAGGGGGAGCTGTTTTTT
17	TRBV10-3	TRBD1	once	TRBJ1-1	CAIRTPPGGPRDTEAFF	TGTGCCATCAGGACTCCCCCAGGGGGCCCCAGGGACACTGAAGCTTTCTTT
15	TRBV5-1	TRBD2	-	TRBJ2-3	CASSSASGSTDTQYF	TGCGCCAGCAGCTCAGCTAGCGGGAGCACAGATACGCAGTATTTT
13	TRBV5-4	TRBD1	-	TRBJ1-1	CIGGQGIDTEAFF	TGTATTGGGGGACAGGGAATTGACACTGAAGCTTTCTTT
16	TRBV10-3	TRBD2	once	TRBJ2-3	CAISGASGGFTDTQYF	TGTGCCATCAGTGGGGCTAGCGGGGGGTTCACAGATACGCAGTATTTT
15	TRBV5-1	-	few	TRBJ1-1	CASSLAIQGHTEAFF	TGCGCCAGCAGCTTGGCAATACAGGGCCACACTGAAGCTTTCTTT
23	TRBV5-1	TRBD2	-	TRBJ2-4	CASSLAPGLAGALGTTSKNIQYF	TGCGCCAGCAGCTTGGCACCGGGACTAGCGGGAGCCTTAGGGACTACCTCCAAAAACATTCAGTACTTC
15	TRBV4-1	TRBD2	-	TRBJ2-7	CASSRSGRSSYEQYF	TGCGCCAGCAGCCGTAGCGGGAGATCCTCCTACGAGCAGTACTTC
14	TRBV11-2	-	-	TRBJ1-1	CASSSLARGSIAFF	TGTGCCAGCAGCTCCCTCGCCAGGGGTTCGATCGCTTTCTTT
14	TRBV19	-	-	TRBJ1-5	CASDREIGNQPQHF	TGTGCCAGTGATAGGGAGATCGGCAATCAGCCCCAGCATTTT
17	TRBV5-1	TRBD1	-	TRBJ2-3	CASSPADRGLSTDTQYF	TGCGCCAGCAGTCCCGCCGACAGGGGGCTTAGCACAGATACGCAGTATTTT
16	TRBV11-2	-	-	TRBJ2-5	CASSLGSRGIQETQYF	TGTGCCAGCAGCCTGGGATCTCGAGGGATCCAAGAGACCCAGTACTTC
15	TRBV6-5	-	-	TRBJ2-6	CASAGYSSGANVLTF	TGTGCCAGTGCGGGGTATTCCTCTGGGGCCAACGTCCTGACTTTC
13	TRBV19	TRBD1	-	TRBJ1-1	CASSLPSTGRAFF	TGTGCCAGTAGTTTACCGTCGACAGGGAGAGCTTTCTTT
17	TRBV3-1/TRBV3-2	-	-	TRBJ1-2	CASSQGSGQKSNYGYTF	TGTGCCAGCAGCCAAGGGTCAGGACAAAAAAGTAACTATGGCTACACCTTC
13	TRBV15	-	-	TRBJ1-5	CATSRSPTQPQHF	TGTGCCACCAGCAGATCGCCCACACAGCCCCAGCATTTT
15	TRBV5-1	-	-	TRBJ2-2	CASSLVLAHTGELFF	TGCGCCAGCAGCTTGGTACTAGCTCACACCGGGGAGCTGTTTTTT
14	TRBV19	TRBD1	-	TRBJ2-2	CASRQTGGSGELFF	TGTGCCAGTAGGCAGACAGGGGGTTCCGGGGAGCTGTTTTTT
14	TRBV5-4	-	-	TRBJ1-1	CASSPGQSNTEAFF	TGTGCCAGCAGCCCGGGTCAATCCAACACTGAAGCTTTCTTT
18	TRBV29-1	TRBD2	-	TRBJ2-3	CSVEPTTPGLASTDTQYF	TGCAGCGTTGAGCCCACAACACCGGGACTAGCATCCACAGATACGCAGTATTTT
15	TRBV10-3	TRBD1	once	TRBJ2-2	CAISGGTGNTGELFF	TGTGCCATCAGTGGGGGGACAGGGAACACCGGGGAGCTGTTTTTT
16	TRBV5-1	-	-	TRBJ1-2	CASSLAGGVVPAGYTF	TGCGCCAGCAGCTTGGCCGGGGGGGTAGTCCCCGCCGGCTACACCTTC
13	TRBV7-8	-	-	TRBJ2-7	CATGQQNSYEQYF	TGTGCCACCGGACAGCAAAACTCCTACGAGCAGTACTTC
16	TRBV18	-	-	TRBJ1-1	CANSPPMAALNTEAFF	TGTGCCAACTCACCACCCATGGCTGCTCTGAACACTGAAGCTTTCTTT
13	TRBV18	TRBD1	few	TRBJ1-1	CASSPDRVTEAFF	TGTGCCAGCTCACCTGACAGGGTCACTGAAGCTTTCTTT
16	TRBV21-1	-	-	TRBJ2-5	CASCGSSGSGQETQYF	TGTGCCAGCTGCGGGAGTTCAGGGTCCGGGCAAGAGACCCAGTACTTC
15	TRBV5-1	TRBD2	-	TRBJ2-5	CASSSWGGKEVTQYF	TGCGCCAGCAGCTCTTGGGGGGGTAAGGAGGTGACCCAGTACTTC